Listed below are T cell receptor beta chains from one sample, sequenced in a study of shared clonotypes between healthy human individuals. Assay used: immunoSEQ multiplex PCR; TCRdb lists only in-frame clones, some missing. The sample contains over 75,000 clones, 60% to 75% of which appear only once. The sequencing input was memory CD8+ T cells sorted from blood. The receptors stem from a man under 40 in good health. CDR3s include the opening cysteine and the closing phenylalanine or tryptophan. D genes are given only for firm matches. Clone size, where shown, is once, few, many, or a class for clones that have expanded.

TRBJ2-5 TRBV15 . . TGTGCCACCAGCAGAGACTGGGCCCAATCGGAGACCCAGTACTTC CATSRDWAQSETQYF
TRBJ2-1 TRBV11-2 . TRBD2 TGTGCCAGCAGCTTGCTAGCGGGAGTTAATGAGCAGTTCTTC CASSLLAGVNEQFF
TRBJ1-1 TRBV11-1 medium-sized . TGTGCCAGCAGCCCCGAGGGGACGGGGTTCGGAGCTTTCTTT CASSPEGTGFGAFF
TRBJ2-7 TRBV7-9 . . TGTGCCAGCAGCCCCAGCCGGGACTCGACATACGAGCAGTACTTC CASSPSRDSTYEQYF
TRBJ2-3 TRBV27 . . TGTGCCAGCAGCCTTATTGGGGCGAGGGATACGCAGTATTTT CASSLIGARDTQYF
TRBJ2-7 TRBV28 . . TGTGCCAGCAGTTTGATAGGCAACTCCTACGAGCAGTACTTC CASSLIGNSYEQYF
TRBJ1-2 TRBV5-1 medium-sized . TGCGCCAGCAGCTTGGCCATGGGGGCGGTGTATGGCTACACCTTC CASSLAMGAVYGYTF
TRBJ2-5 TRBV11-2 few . TGTGCCAGCAGCTTTGCGGGAATCCCTTCGGGGGAGACCCAGTACTTC CASSFAGIPSGETQYF
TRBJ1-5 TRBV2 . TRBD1 TGTGCCAGCAGTGAAGCATATTGGACAGGGGGCAATCAGCCCCAGCATTTT CASSEAYWTGGNQPQHF
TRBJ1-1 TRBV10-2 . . TGCGCCAGCAGTGAGTCAACGGTCAGCGGAAAAGCTTTCTTT CASSESTVSGKAFF
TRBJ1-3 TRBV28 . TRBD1 TGTGCCAGCAGCCCACGGGACAGGAGGGGAAACACCATATATTTT CASSPRDRRGNTIYF
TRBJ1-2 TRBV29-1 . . TGCAGCGTTCTGGGGAACGGCTACACCTTC CSVLGNGYTF
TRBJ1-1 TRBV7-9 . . TGTGCCAGCAGCCAGAGGGGTGAGGGGAACACTGAAGCTTTCTTT CASSQRGEGNTEAFF
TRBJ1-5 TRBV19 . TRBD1 TGTGCCAGTAGTATGCTGGACAGGGAGGCTCAGCCCCAGCATTTT CASSMLDREAQPQHF
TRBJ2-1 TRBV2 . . TGTGCCCAAGGGCAGTCCTACAATGAGCAGTTCTTC CAQGQSYNEQFF
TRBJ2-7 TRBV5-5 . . TGTGCCAGCACCCGCAGCCCAGCACTAGGTGGCTACGAGCAGTACTTC CASTRSPALGGYEQYF
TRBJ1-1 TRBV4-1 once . TGCGCCAGCAGCCCCGCGTTTAGTTTGCGCACTGAAGCTTTCTTT CASSPAFSLRTEAFF
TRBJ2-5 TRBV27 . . TGTGCCAGCAGTTTGCGGGACACTGGGGAGACCCAGTACTTC CASSLRDTGETQYF
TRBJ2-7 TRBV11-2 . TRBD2 TGTGCCAGCAGCTTAGTAGGCGGGAGAACGAGGTACGAGCAGTACTTC CASSLVGGRTRYEQYF
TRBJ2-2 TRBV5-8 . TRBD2 TGTGCCAGCAGCTCCAAACTACTACTAGCGGGAGGGGAGAACACCGGGGAGCTGTTTTTT CASSSKLLLAGGENTGELFF
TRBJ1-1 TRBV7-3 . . TGTGCCAGCAGCCAGGGACATGGGAGCACTGAAGCTTTCTTT CASSQGHGSTEAFF
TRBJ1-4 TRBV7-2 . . TGTGCCAGCAGCTTAGGGATTGCAACTAATGAAAAACTGTTTTTT CASSLGIATNEKLFF
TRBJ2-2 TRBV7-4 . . TGTGCCAGCAGCGCACGGAGGGTAGCCGGGGAGCTGTTTTTT CASSARRVAGELFF
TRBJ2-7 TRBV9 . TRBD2 TGTGCCAGCACCCCGGGACTAGCGGGCTACGAGCAGTACTTC CASTPGLAGYEQYF
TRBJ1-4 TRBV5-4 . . TGTGCCAGCAGCGAGCGGGGGGTTGGAGAAAAACTGTTTTTT CASSERGVGEKLFF
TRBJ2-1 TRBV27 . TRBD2 TGTGCCAGCAGTTTAGCCGTAGCGGGACTTAATGAGCAGTTCTTC CASSLAVAGLNEQFF